This entry lists 31 T cell receptor beta chains sequenced from one sample in a study of blood T cell repertoires in COVID-19. Some clones are missing from TCRdb's copy, which holds only in-frame ones; the method was immunoSEQ multiplex PCR. This repertoire shows approximately 110,000 clones, roughly 81% found once; its top ten account for around 3.4%. Input material: peripheral blood. These receptors originate from a man aged 35-49 years with acute or convalescent COVID-19.

This clone has just one count. The chain links TRBV27 to TRBJ2-3; D is perhaps TRBD2 (6 bases). This CDR3 has 17 residues. V dropped 9 bases and J dropped 0 bases, with 22 bases sitting between them. Germline-derived CDR1 and CDR2 are MNHEY and SMNVEV (reference sequence). CDR3 sequence reads: CASATSGLTSSTDTQYF. The CDR3 nucleotides read TGTGCCAGTGCTACTTCGGGACTCACCTCTAGCACAGATACGCAGTATTTT.

The chain combines TRBV27 with TRBJ2-5; 7 nucleotides align to TRBD2. The V gene end was trimmed by 3 bases and the J gene end by 7 bases; junction bases not matched to a gene: 8. The CDR3 has 14 amino acids. Germline lookup yields CDR1 MNHEY and CDR2 SMNVEV (reference sequence). The CDR3 reads CASSFMGGYGTQYF. The CDR3 DNA reads as TGTGCCAGCAGTTTTATGGGGGGGTATGGGACCCAGTACTTC.

J is TRBJ2-7 and V is TRBV18; no clear D. With 2 bases removed from V and 0 bases from J, the gap between germline ends came to 5 bases. The germline V gene encodes CDR1 KGHSH and CDR2 LQKENI. The CDR3 runs 13 residues. The CDR3 loop reads CASSPGRSYEQYF. The CDR3 DNA is TGTGCCAGCTCACCAGGCCGCTCCTACGAGCAGTACTTC. Supplemented by reference TRBV18 and TRBJ2-7, the full variable domain reads NAGVMQNPRHLVRRRGQEARLRCSPMKGHSHVYWYRQLPEEGLKFMVYLQKENIIDESGMPKERFSAEFPKEGPSILRIQQVVRGDSAAYFCASSPGRSYEQYFGPGTRLTVT.

This chain connects TRBV7-6 to TRBJ2-6; D remains unclear. Germline V gives CDR1 SGHVS, CDR2 FNYEAQ. The CDR3 contains 14 residues. V lost 3 bases and J lost 3, with 6 bases in between. The CDR3, as DNA: TGTGCCAGCAGCTTGTCAGGTGGGGCCAACGTCCTGACTTTC. Translated: CASSLSGGANVLTF.

V gene TRBV12-3 or TRBV12-4 combines with J gene TRBJ2-2, with D unclear. This CDR3 is 13 amino acids long. The V end was cut by 2 bases, the J end by 5 bases, with 6 bases between. CDR3 in DNA: TGTGCCAGCAGTTTAATGCGGACCGGGGAGCTGTTTTTT. Translating gives CASSLMRTGELFF.

The rearrangement links TRBV25-1 to TRBJ1-4; tentative D call: TRBD1 (5 bases). The V and J ends lost 7 bases and 8 bases respectively, with 17 bases between them. The CDR3 contains 14 residues. Germline V gives CDR1 MGHDK, CDR2 SYGVNS. The CDR3 DNA sequence: TGTGCCAGCAAGGCTTCCGAGACAGCCGAAAAACTGTTTTTT. This translates into CASKASETAEKLFF.

J is TRBJ2-4 and V is TRBV12-5; the D gene is possibly TRBD2 (5 bases). Germline V lookup: CDR1 LGHNT, CDR2 FRNRAP. This CDR3 region has 13 residues. Trimming took off 5 bases at V and 7 bases at J, with 12 bases between the two ends. The CDR3 sequence: CASGPSLGNIQYF. The CDR3 DNA reads as TGTGCTAGTGGTCCTAGCTTGGGGAACATTCAGTACTTC.

V usage is TRBV5-1 and J usage is TRBJ2-3, with D uncertain. V was trimmed by 1 base and J by 2 bases, leaving 5 bases between them. CDR3 length equals 13 residues. CDR1 is SGHRS and CDR2 is YFSETQ in the germline V gene. The CDR3 sequence: CASSLSSTDTQYF. In nucleotides, the CDR3 is TGCGCCAGCAGCTTGTCGTCCACAGATACGCAGTATTTT.

The chain employs TRBV4-1 and TRBJ2-1, with TRBD1 matching 9 bases. From germline, CDR1 is MGHRA and CDR2 YSYEKL. Trimming took 3 bases from V and 0 from J; bases not matched to a gene: 0. This CDR3 is 15 amino acids long. CDR3 sequence (DNA): TGCGCCAGCAGCCAGACAGGGGGCTCCTACAATGAGCAGTTCTTC. This translates into CASSQTGGSYNEQFF.

This clone came up once. The chain has TRBV24-1 and TRBJ2-7; 10 nucleotides agree with TRBD1. The CDR3 extends over 16 amino acids. The V gene end was trimmed by 4 bases and the J gene end by 4 bases; junction bases not matched to a gene: 9. Germline V gives CDR1 KGHDR, CDR2 SFDVKD. CDR3 nucleotides: TGTGCCACCAGTGACGCTACCGGGACAGGGGTATACGAGCAGTACTTC. Its translation is CATSDATGTGVYEQYF.

V gene TRBV7-8 combines with J gene TRBJ2-1; 13 bases are a match to TRBD2. The length of the CDR3 is 16 residues. The V gene's germline CDR1 is SGHVS and CDR2 FQNEAQ. Unmatched junction bases numbered 9, after V lost 5 bases and J lost 8 bases. The CDR3 DNA reads as TGTGCCAGCAGCCAAGAACTAGCGGGGGGGCCCCATGAGCAGTTCTTC. Amino acids: CASSQELAGGPHEQFF.

The count of this clone is one. The gene calls are TRBV18 and TRBJ2-5; D is uncertain. The CDR3 runs to 13 residues. V dropped 6 bases and J dropped 5 bases, with 13 bases sitting between them. Germline lookup yields CDR1 KGHSH and CDR2 LQKENI. The CDR3 DNA is TGTGCCAGCTCCTTTTCTAGGAGCGAGACCCAGTACTTC. Translation gives CASSFSRSETQYF.

The rearrangement links TRBV6-4 to TRBJ2-7; 10 bases agree with TRBD1. The V segment lost 5 bases and the J segment 1 base; nucleotides outside the gene matches: 2. This CDR3 is 14 amino acids long. Germline V gene data show CDR1 as MRHNA and CDR2 as SNTAGT. The CDR3 sequence: CASSPGQGSYEQYF. CDR3 bases: TGTGCCAGCAGTCCGGGACAGGGGTCCTACGAGCAGTACTTC.

The J gene is TRBJ1-6, the V gene TRBV30; 8 nucleotides align to TRBD1. This CDR3 spans 14 amino acids. Germline lookup yields CDR1 GTSNPN and CDR2 SVGIG (reference sequence). J gave up 10 bases and V 3 bases, and 8 bases lay outside the gene matches. CDR3 coding DNA: TGTGCCTGGAGCCGTGGACAGGGCGCGTCACCCCTCCACTTT. This gives the protein CAWSRGQGASPLHF.

The V and J genes are TRBV5-6 and TRBJ2-3; 14 positions match TRBD2. J gave up 4 bases and V 4 bases, and 11 bases lay outside the gene matches. The germline gives CDR1 SGHDT, CDR2 YYEEEE. The CDR3 runs to 18 residues. DNA for the CDR3: TGTGCCAGCAGCACGACTAGCGGGGGGGCCTTGTACGCAGATACGCAGTATTTT. Translation: CASSTTSGGALYADTQYF. Supplemented by reference TRBV5-6 and TRBJ2-3, the full variable domain reads DAGVTQSPTHLIKTRGQQVTLRCSPKSGHDTVSWYQQALGQGPQFIFQYYEEEERQRGNFPDRFSGHQFPNYSSELNVNALLLGDSALYLCASSTTSGGALYADTQYFGPGTRLTVL.

V is TRBV19 and J is TRBJ2-2, with D possibly TRBD2 on 5 matching bases. Trimming took 3 bases from V and 6 from J, leaving 14 bases between them. CDR3 length equals 15 residues. CDR1 LNHDA and CDR2 SQIVND come from the germline V gene (reference sequence). The CDR3 nucleotides read TGTGCCAGTAGTATTATGGGAGTCGGCGCCGGGGAGCTGTTTTTT. Its translation is CASSIMGVGAGELFF.

The chain combines TRBV20-1 with TRBJ1-1; D is unresolved. CDR1 and CDR2 (germline): DFQATT, SNEGSKA (reference sequence). Trimming took off 5 bases at V and 1 base at J, with 5 bases between the two ends. This CDR3 is built from 11 residues. CDR3: CSASKNTEAFF. Here the CDR3 DNA reads TGCAGTGCTTCAAAGAACACTGAAGCTTTCTTT.

J is TRBJ2-1 and V is TRBV3-1 (or the pseudogene TRBV3-2); 8 nucleotides agree with TRBD1. This CDR3 region has 17 residues. Germline V gene sequence: CDR1 LGHDT, CDR2 YNNKEL (reference sequence). J gave up 4 bases and V 4 bases, and 12 bases lay outside the gene matches. CDR3 sequence (DNA): TGTGCCAGCAGCCGACTATTACCGGGACAGGCATACAATGAGCAGTTCTTC. Encoded protein: CASSRLLPGQAYNEQFF.

The chain combines TRBV3-1 (or the pseudogene TRBV3-2) with TRBJ1-4, with D possibly matching TRBD1 (6 bases). Trimming stripped 4 bases from V and 3 bases from J, with 9 bases between. The CDR3 is 14 amino acids. Per the germline V gene, CDR1 is LGHDT and CDR2 is YNNKEL (reference sequence). In DNA form, the CDR3 reads TGTGCCAGCAGCCCCAACAGGGCTAATGAAAAACTGTTTTTT. It specifies CASSPNRANEKLFF.

J is TRBJ1-4 and V is TRBV5-1, with TRBD1 matching over 7 bases. This CDR3 has 15 residues. Germline values: CDR1 SGHRS, CDR2 YFSETQ. V trimming: 3 bases; J trimming: 4 bases; junction bases outside the gene matches: 6. CDR3 DNA: TGCGCCAGCAGCTCCGGGACAGCGGATAATGAAAAACTGTTTTTT. It is translated as CASSSGTADNEKLFF.

In this sample, this clone turned up once. The CDR3 spells CASSGLGQGDTEAFF. The CDR3 DNA sequence: TGCGCCAGCAGCGGCCTTGGACAGGGAGACACTGAAGCTTTCTTT. The rearrangement uses TRBV10-2 and TRBJ1-1, with 8 bases that match TRBD1. CDR1 WSHSY and CDR2 SAAADI come from the germline V gene. With 6 bases clipped from V and 3 bases from J, the junction kept 9 bases outside the gene matches. The CDR3 loop spans 15 amino acids.

The chain combines TRBV7-2 with TRBJ2-1, with 9 bases matching TRBD2. The germline V gene encodes CDR1 SGHTA and CDR2 FQGNSA. The trim removed 3 bases at V and 10 bases at J, leaving 4 bases unmatched. The CDR3 length is 13 residues. CDR3 sequence: CASSLGLADEQFF. Here the CDR3 DNA reads TGTGCCAGCAGCTTGGGACTAGCAGACGAGCAGTTCTTC.

The chain uses TRBV7-8 and TRBJ2-5; 7 nucleotides agree with TRBD2. V was pared by 0 bases and J by 2 bases, with 6 bases of the junction left unmatched. The CDR3 length is 16 residues. Looked up from germline, CDR1 is SGHVS and CDR2 is FQNEAQ. The CDR3 spells CASSLARASGQETQYF. The CDR3 DNA reads TGTGCCAGCAGCTTAGCGCGGGCTAGCGGTCAAGAGACCCAGTACTTC.

This clone was recorded a few times. The CDR3 is CASSSRVRGQGLSGNTIYF. The CDR3 nucleotides are TGTGCCAGCAGCTCTCGGGTTAGGGGACAGGGGCTCTCTGGAAACACCATATATTTT. This rearrangement joins TRBV7-9 to TRBJ1-3, with 10 bases that match TRBD1. This CDR3 spans 19 amino acids. V gave up 4 bases and J gave up 0 bases; unmatched junction bases: 12. Germline lookup yields CDR1 SEHNR and CDR2 FQNEAQ (reference sequence).

The rearrangement links TRBV5-4 to TRBJ1-2; 9 bases line up with TRBD1. The CDR3 extends over 15 amino acids. V lost 3 bases and J lost 2; bases outside the gene matches: 5. The germline CDR1 and CDR2 sequences are SGHNT and YYREEE (reference sequence). In nucleotides, the CDR3 is TGTGCCAGCAGCTCGATCGGGACAGGGAACTATGGCTACACCTTC. It is translated as CASSSIGTGNYGYTF.

The chain combines TRBV27 with TRBJ1-5; 7 bases line up with TRBD1. V was pared by 8 bases and J by 3 bases, with 4 bases of the junction left unmatched. Per germline, CDR1 MNHEY and CDR2 SMNVEV (reference sequence). The CDR3 covers 13 residues. CDR3 nucleotide sequence: TGTGCCAGCCGGACAGGTCTCAATCAGCCCCAGCATTTT. Its protein is CASRTGLNQPQHF.

The rearrangement links TRBV3-1 (or the pseudogene TRBV3-2) to TRBJ2-1, with 8 bases lining up with TRBD2. The junction had 8 bases not matched to a gene; V was cut back by 1 base and J by 12 bases. Germline-derived CDR1 and CDR2 are LGHDT and YNNKEL (reference sequence). The CDR3 loop spans 14 amino acids. The CDR3 loop reads CASSQGTGGPRQFF. CDR3 nucleotide sequence: TGTGCCAGCAGCCAAGGAACGGGGGGGCCTCGGCAGTTCTTC.

In DNA form, the CDR3 reads TGTGCCTGGATGCAGGGGGTACCCTACAATGAGCAGTTCTTC. This encodes CAWMQGVPYNEQFF. The gene calls are TRBV30 and TRBJ2-1; 7 bases line up with TRBD1. The CDR3 loop spans 14 amino acids. Germline V gives CDR1 GTSNPN, CDR2 SVGIG (reference sequence). Trimming at V came to 4 bases and at J to 2 bases, leaving 5 bases not matched to a gene.

This sequence joins TRBV7-2 and TRBJ1-4; 8 nucleotides agree with TRBD1. This CDR3 region has 17 residues. In germline, CDR1 is SGHTA, CDR2 FQGNSA. The ends lost 5 bases at V and 2 bases at J; junction bases unmatched: 10. DNA for the CDR3: TGTGCCAGCAGCCAAAACTCCCACAGGGGGACTAATGAAAAACTGTTTTTT. The encoded protein is CASSQNSHRGTNEKLFF.

This chain links TRBV19 with TRBJ1-5, with D unclear. Trimming stripped 4 bases from V and 1 base from J, with 5 bases between. CDR1 and CDR2 (germline): LNHDA, SQIVND (reference sequence). CDR3 size: 13 residues. The CDR3 loop reads CASSTGSNQPQHF. DNA of the CDR3: TGTGCCAGTAGTACGGGAAGCAATCAGCCCCAGCATTTT.

This clone was observed a handful of times. This same CDR3 is encoded by further DNA sequences in the sample. The chain is built from TRBV20-1 and TRBJ2-1; D not resolved. V was pared by 0 bases and J by 5 bases, with 2 bases between. CDR3 length equals 11 residues. The germline V gene has CDR1 DFQATT and CDR2 SNEGSKA (reference sequence). In DNA, the CDR3 is TGCAGTGCTAGAGATAACAATGAGCAGTTCTTC. It translates to CSARDNNEQFF.